These 10 T cell receptor beta chains came from one sample sequenced in a study of T cells in Graves' hyperthyroidism and ophthalmopathy (dated by TCRdb to the late 2010s). The library was produced with multiplex PCR. The reads were generated on an Illumina HiSeq 2000. Amplification of TCR beta CDR3 regions was carried out from RNA transcripts. For the first round of RT-PCR on the TCR CDR3, the HTBI primer set was used together with the Qiagen OneStep RT-PCR kit. The raw public reads went through TCRdb reprocessing: fastp at Q25, MiXCR clone calling, in-frame beta chains kept. Each entry merges the rows of one CDR3 protein and shows their most common DNA and genes. The sample table records 460,000 or so distinct CDR3 sequences; around 14% of these occur just once. The ten largest account for about a sixth of the sample. Material: blood. The receptors originated from a woman aged 18-35 years with Graves' hyperthyroidism.

In this sample, this clonotype turned up many times. The V gene is TRBV12-3 or TRBV12-4, the J gene TRBJ2-5; the D gene is possibly TRBD2 (5 bases). V was cut by 6 bases and J by 5 bases, with 10 bases left in between. The CDR3 runs 12 residues. CDR3 sequence reads: CASSLRGETQYF. The CDR3 DNA reads TGTGCCAGCAGCCTCAGAGGGGAGACCCAGTACTTC.

In regard to this clonotype: A much more abundant neighbour one base away suggests this may be a read error. V and J are TRBV12-3 or TRBV12-4 and TRBJ2-3; tentative D call: TRBD2 (7 bases). CDR3 size: 15 residues. V dropped 7 bases and J dropped 9 bases, with 23 bases sitting between them. Here the CDR3 DNA reads TGTGCCAGCACCCTTAGTAAGGGGGGGATCTCGACGCAGTATTTT. Its translation: CASTLSKGGISTQYF.

This clonotype was counted at least ten times. This sequence joins TRBV6-1 and TRBJ2-5, with 7 bases fitting TRBD1. J was trimmed by 4 bases and V by 5 bases; bases with no gene match: 4. The CDR3 sequence is 13 residues long. Per the germline V gene, CDR1 is MNHNS and CDR2 is SASEGT. The chain's CDR3 is CASSSWTGETQYF. The DNA for the CDR3 is TGTGCCAGCAGTTCCTGGACAGGAGAGACCCAGTACTTC.

This clonotype was seen repeatedly, ten times or more. Here the CDR3 reads CSVKGLANRYQETQYF. The DNA of the CDR3 is TGCAGCGTGAAGGGACTAGCGAACCGGTACCAAGAGACCCAGTACTTC. The V and J genes are TRBV29-1 and TRBJ2-5; 10 bases are a match to TRBD2. CDR1 and CDR2 (germline): SQVTM, ANQGSEA. Trimming took 6 bases from V and 0 from J; bases not matched to a gene: 10. This CDR3 comprises 16 residues.

At least ten counts were recorded for this clonotype. The rearrangement uses TRBV5-1 and TRBJ2-2, with 9 bases fitting TRBD2. Trimming cost V 0 bases and J 4 bases; bases outside gene matches: 1. The CDR3 loop spans 15 amino acids. The germline V gene encodes CDR1 SGHRS and CDR2 YFSETQ. This CDR3 is CASSLETSGTGELFF. CDR3 nucleotides: TGCGCCAGCAGCTTGGAGACTAGCGGCACCGGGGAGCTGTTTTTT.

V is TRBV7-9 and J is TRBJ1-4; 7 nucleotides match TRBD1. V was pared by 4 bases and J by 7 bases, with 18 bases of the junction left unmatched. The length of the CDR3 is 18 residues. CDR1 and CDR2 from the germline V gene are SEHNR and FQNEAQ (reference sequence). The CDR3: CASSSARGTGLLGEKLFF. The DNA of the CDR3 is TGTGCCAGCAGCTCCGCCAGGGGGACTGGGTTATTGGGTGAAAAACTGTTTTTT.

This clonotype has at least ten counts. The V call is TRBV12-3 or TRBV12-4, the J call TRBJ1-2; a possible D gene is TRBD1 (5 bases). The CDR3 consists of 14 residues. V was trimmed by 5 bases and J by 8 bases, leaving 18 bases between them. The CDR3 sequence is CASSIETEVYGYTF. CDR3 bases: TGTGCCAGCAGTATCGAGACAGAGGTCTACGGCTACACCTTC.

The rearrangement links TRBV15 to TRBJ1-5; TRBD1 matches 10 bases. CDR1 LNHNV and CDR2 YYDKDF come from the germline V gene (reference sequence). The CDR3 has 16 amino acids. The V and J ends lost 1 base and 8 bases, in that order; junction bases with no gene match: 8. CDR3 amino acids: CATSRGTGGLREPQHF. The CDR3 DNA sequence: TGTGCCACCAGCAGAGGGACAGGGGGACTTCGGGAGCCCCAGCATTTT.

This clonotype has at least ten counts. This rearrangement joins TRBV24-1 to TRBJ1-2; D is uncertain. Germline V gives CDR1 KGHDR, CDR2 SFDVKD. The length of the CDR3 is 14 residues. Trimming stripped 7 bases from V and 4 bases from J, with 15 bases between. The CDR3 protein is CATRGNSPSYGYTF. CDR3 nucleotides: TGTGCCACCAGAGGAAACTCCCCATCCTATGGCTACACCTTC.

There are many counts of this clonotype. The chain links TRBV11-3 to TRBJ2-7; TRBD1 might be the D (6 bases). Germline CDR1 SGHNT, CDR2 YENEEA. This CDR3 has 14 residues. Between the trimmed V and J ends, which lost 5 bases and 2 bases, there was a span of 13 bases. The DNA of the CDR3 is TGTGCCAGCAGCCCAGGGGTAGCACCCTACGAGCAGTACTTC. Translated: CASSPGVAPYEQYF.